This T cell receptor (beta chain) emerged from a study of chemoradiotherapy in HPV16-positive cancers. Findings and caveats of the study: HPV-specific T cells were functionally defined from only a couple of HPV16-positive patients. Candidate HPV-specific clones and E7-related TCR motifs grew in tumor during treatment.

Sequencing used immunoSEQ multiplex PCR; TCRdb keeps in-frame clones, though not all of them. The repertoire consists of tens of thousands of clones, with around nine tenths occurring once and the leading ten covering just over 4%. Worth noting for this clone: The antigen remains undetermined.

V lost 0 bases and J 3 bases, leaving 14 bases between the germline ends. In germline, CDR1 is MNHNS, CDR2 SASEGT. This CDR3 is 16 amino acids long. Repertoires were sampled repeatedly during chemoradiotherapy. This receptor was identified in a human donor with HPV-associated anogenital cancer. The chain combines TRBV6-1 with TRBJ1-1, with D possibly matching TRBD1 (6 bases). This material consisted of blood, taken from a patient who underwent chemoradiotherapy. CDR3: CASSEAGGLLYTEAFF. For the CDR3, the DNA is TGTGCCAGCAGTGAAGCTGGGGGCTTACTGTACACTGAAGCTTTCTTT.